What follows are 5 T cell receptor beta chains derived from one specimen sequenced in a study of PD-1 blockade in classical Hodgkin lymphoma. The time point is: cycle 4 day 1 (C4D1), after more than 5 weeks of nivolumab. With no exception, relapse followed autologous stem cell transplantation in all patients, and brentuximab vedotin exposure varied. Purification of CD4+ T cells from thawed PBMCs was performed via magnetic negative selection. Sequenced by immunoSEQ multiplex PCR; TCRdb stores in-frame clones only, minus some. This table has under 5,000 clones, about 80% appearing once. This specimen was CD4+ T cells from blood, taken before the fourth cycle of nivolumab. These receptors were collected from a human donor with classical Hodgkin lymphoma.

The chain is built from TRBV7-6 and TRBJ1-6, with D uncertain. The CDR3 has 17 amino acids. Germline V gene sequence: CDR1 SGHVS, CDR2 FNYEAQ. Between the trimmed V and J ends, which lost 2 bases and 2 bases, there was a span of 13 bases. The CDR3 region is CASSLRGLSAYNSPLHF. In nucleotides, the CDR3 is TGTGCCAGCAGCTTACGGGGTTTGAGCGCCTATAATTCACCCCTCCACTTT. Together with reference TRBV7-6 and TRBJ1-6, the CDR3 gives the full variable domain: GAGVSQSPRYKVTKRGQDVALRCDPISGHVSLYWYRQALGQGPEFLTYFNYEAQQDKSGLPNDRFSAERPEGSISTLTIQRTEQRDSAMYRCASSLRGLSAYNSPLHFGNGTRLTVT.

CDR3 protein: CASSPRLFSYEQYF. In DNA, the CDR3 is TGTGCCAGCAGCCCTAGGCTGTTCTCCTACGAGCAGTACTTC. The V and J genes are TRBV4-2 and TRBJ2-7; D remains ambiguous. CDR3 length equals 14 residues. Germline V lookup: CDR1 LGHNA, CDR2 YNFKEQ. Trimming shortened V by 4 bases and J by 0 bases, and 10 bases separated the two germline ends.

The CDR3 spells CASSSSYEQYF. The CDR3 DNA is TGCGCCAGCAGCTCCTCCTACGAGCAGTACTTC. The V and J genes are TRBV5-1 and TRBJ2-7, with D uncertain. Trimming stripped 3 bases from V and 0 bases from J, with 1 base between. Germline values: CDR1 SGHRS, CDR2 YFSETQ. This CDR3 is built from 11 residues.

This sequence joins TRBV5-6 and TRBJ2-2; 9 nucleotides agree with TRBD1. Germline loops: CDR1 SGHDT, CDR2 YYEEEE. The CDR3 loop spans 16 amino acids. Germline trimming cut 3 bases from V and 4 bases from J; bases unmatched to any gene: 7. This CDR3 reads CASSYVDRGTTGELFF. CDR3 DNA: TGTGCCAGCAGCTACGTCGACAGGGGGACCACCGGGGAGCTGTTTTTT.

V usage is TRBV7-5 and J usage is TRBJ2-3; the D segment call TRBD2 is taken from the table without a DNA check. TRBV7-5 is tagged as a pseudogene. This CDR3 has 14 residues. CDR3 region: CARSSGLCRDTQYF. The DNA for the CDR3 is TGTGCCAGAAGTTCGGGACTCTGCAGGGATACGCAGTATTTT.